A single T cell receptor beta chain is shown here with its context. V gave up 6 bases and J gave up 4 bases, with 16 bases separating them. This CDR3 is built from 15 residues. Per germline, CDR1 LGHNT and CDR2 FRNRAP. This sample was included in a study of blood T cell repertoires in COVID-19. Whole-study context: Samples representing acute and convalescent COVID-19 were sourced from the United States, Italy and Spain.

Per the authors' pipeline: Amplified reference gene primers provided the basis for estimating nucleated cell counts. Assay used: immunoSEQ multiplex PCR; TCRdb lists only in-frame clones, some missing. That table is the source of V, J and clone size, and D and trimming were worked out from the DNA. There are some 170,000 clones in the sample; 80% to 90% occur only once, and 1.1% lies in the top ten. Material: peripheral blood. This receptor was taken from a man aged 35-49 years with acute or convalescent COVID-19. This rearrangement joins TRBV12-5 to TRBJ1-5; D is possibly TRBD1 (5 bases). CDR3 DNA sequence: TGTGCTAGTGGCCCCGGGCAGGGTGATAATCAGCCCCAGCATTTT. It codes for CASGPGQGDNQPQHF. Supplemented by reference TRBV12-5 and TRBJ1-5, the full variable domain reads DARVTQTPRHKVTEMGQEVTMRCQPILGHNTVFWYRQTMMQGLELLAYFRNRAPLDDSGMPKDRFSAEMPDATLATLKIQPSEPRDSAVYFCASGPGQGDNQPQHFGDGTRLSIL.